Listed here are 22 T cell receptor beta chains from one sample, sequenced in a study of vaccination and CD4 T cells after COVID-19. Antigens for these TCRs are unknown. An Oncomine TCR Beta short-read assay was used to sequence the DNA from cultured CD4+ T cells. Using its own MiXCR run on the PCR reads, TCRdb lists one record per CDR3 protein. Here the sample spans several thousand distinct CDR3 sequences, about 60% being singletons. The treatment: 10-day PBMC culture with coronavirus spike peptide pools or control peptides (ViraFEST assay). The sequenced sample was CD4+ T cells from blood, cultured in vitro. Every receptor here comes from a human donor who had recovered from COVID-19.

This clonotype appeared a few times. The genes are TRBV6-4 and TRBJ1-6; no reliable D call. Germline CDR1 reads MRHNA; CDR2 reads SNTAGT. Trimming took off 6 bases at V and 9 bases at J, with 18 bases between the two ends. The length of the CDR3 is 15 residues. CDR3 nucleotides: TGTGCCAGCAGGCGGACTGCGGGCTTGGGTTCACCCCTCCACTTT. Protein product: CASRRTAGLGSPLHF.

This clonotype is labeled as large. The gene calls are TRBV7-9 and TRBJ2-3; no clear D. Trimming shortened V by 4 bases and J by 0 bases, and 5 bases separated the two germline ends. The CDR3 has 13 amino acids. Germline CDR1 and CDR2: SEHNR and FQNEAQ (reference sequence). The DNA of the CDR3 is TGTGCCAGCAGCTCCCAAAGCACAGATACGCAGTATTTT. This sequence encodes CASSSQSTDTQYF. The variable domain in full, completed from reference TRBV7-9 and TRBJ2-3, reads DTGVSQNPRHKITKRGQNVTFRCDPISEHNRLYWYRQTLGQGPEFLTYFQNEAQLEKSRLLSDRFSAERPKGSFSTLEIQRTEQGDSAMYLCASSSQSTDTQYFGPGTRLTVL.

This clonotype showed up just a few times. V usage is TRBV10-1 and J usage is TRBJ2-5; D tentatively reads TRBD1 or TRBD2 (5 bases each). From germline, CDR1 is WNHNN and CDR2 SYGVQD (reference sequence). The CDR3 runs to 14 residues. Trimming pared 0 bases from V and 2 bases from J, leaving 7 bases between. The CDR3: CASSESRGQETQYF. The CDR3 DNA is TGCGCCAGCAGTGAGTCGAGGGGTCAAGAGACCCAGTACTTC.

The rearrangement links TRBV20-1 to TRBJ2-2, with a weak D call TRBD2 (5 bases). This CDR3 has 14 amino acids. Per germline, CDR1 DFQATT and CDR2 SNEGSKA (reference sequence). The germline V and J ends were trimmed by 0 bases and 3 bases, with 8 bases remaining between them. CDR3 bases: TGCAGTGCTAGAGACCACGGGGACACCGGGGAGCTGTTTTTT. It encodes CSARDHGDTGELFF.

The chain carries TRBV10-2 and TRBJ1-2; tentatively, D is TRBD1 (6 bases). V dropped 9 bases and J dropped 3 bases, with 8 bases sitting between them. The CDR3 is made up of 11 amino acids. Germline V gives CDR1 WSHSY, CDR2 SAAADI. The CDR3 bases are TGCGCCAGTAGGGGGGACTATGGCTACACCTTC. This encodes CASRGDYGYTF.

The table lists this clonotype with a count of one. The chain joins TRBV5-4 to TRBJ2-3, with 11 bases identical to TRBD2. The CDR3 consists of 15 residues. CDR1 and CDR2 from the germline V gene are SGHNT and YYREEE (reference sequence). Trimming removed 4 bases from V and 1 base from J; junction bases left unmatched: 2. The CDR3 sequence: CASSLGLAGTDTQYF. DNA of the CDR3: TGTGCCAGCAGCCTGGGACTAGCGGGCACAGATACGCAGTATTTT.

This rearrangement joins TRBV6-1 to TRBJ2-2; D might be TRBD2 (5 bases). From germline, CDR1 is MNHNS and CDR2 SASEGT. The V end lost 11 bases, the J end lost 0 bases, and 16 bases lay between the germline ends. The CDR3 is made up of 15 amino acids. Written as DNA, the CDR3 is TGTGCCGGGAAAACGGGAAGGGCGAACACCGGGGAGCTGTTTTTT. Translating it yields CAGKTGRANTGELFF.

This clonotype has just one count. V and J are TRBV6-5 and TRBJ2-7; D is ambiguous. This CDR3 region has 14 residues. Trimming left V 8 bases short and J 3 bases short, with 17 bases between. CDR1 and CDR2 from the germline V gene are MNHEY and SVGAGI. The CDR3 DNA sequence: TGTGCCAGCGTTACCTATTGGGGTTTCTACGAGCAGTACTTC. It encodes CASVTYWGFYEQYF.

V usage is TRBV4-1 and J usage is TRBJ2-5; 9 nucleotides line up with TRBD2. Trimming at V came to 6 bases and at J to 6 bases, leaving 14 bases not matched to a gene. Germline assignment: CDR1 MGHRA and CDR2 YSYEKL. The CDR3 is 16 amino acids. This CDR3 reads CASRSTAGGFGQTQYF. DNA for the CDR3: TGCGCCAGCAGGAGTACGGCGGGAGGGTTCGGACAGACCCAGTACTTC.

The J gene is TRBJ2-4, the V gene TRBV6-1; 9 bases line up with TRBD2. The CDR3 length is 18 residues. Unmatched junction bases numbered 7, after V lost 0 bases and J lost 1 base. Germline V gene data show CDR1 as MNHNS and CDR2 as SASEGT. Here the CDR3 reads CASSEAPSGAPAKNIQYF. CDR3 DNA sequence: TGTGCCAGCAGTGAAGCACCTAGCGGGGCTCCTGCCAAAAACATTCAGTACTTC.

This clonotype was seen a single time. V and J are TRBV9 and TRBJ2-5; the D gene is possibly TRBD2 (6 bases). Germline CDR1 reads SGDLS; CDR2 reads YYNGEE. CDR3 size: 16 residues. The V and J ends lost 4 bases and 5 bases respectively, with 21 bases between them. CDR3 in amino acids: CASSSEVSAGYETQYF. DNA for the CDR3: TGTGCCAGCAGCTCAGAGGTGTCAGCGGGCTACGAGACCCAGTACTTC.

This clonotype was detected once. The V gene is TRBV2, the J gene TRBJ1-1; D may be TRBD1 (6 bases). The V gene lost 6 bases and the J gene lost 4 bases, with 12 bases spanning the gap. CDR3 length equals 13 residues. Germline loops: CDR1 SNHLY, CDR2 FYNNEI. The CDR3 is CASSAGEFTEAFF. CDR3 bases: TGTGCCAGCAGCGCAGGGGAGTTCACTGAAGCTTTCTTT.

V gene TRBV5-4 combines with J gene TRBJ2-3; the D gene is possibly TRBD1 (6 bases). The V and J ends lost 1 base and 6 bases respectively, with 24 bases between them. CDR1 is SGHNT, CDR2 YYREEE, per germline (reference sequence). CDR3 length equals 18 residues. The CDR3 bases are TGTGCCAGCAGCTTGAACGGATACCAGGGGTTAGCCGGGGATACGCAGTATTTT. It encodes CASSLNGYQGLAGDTQYF.

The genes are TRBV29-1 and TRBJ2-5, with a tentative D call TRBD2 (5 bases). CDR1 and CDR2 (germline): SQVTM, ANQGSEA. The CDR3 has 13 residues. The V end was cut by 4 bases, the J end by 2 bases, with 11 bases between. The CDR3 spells CSVVRVAQETQYF. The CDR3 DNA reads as TGCAGCGTTGTGAGGGTGGCACAAGAGACCCAGTACTTC.

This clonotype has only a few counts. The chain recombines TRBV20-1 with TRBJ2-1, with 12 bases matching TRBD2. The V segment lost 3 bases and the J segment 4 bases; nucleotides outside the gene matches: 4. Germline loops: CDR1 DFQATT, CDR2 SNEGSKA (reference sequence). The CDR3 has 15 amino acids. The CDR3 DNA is TGCAGTGCTAGGGGAGGACTAGCGGGGTACAATGAGCAGTTCTTC. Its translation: CSARGGLAGYNEQFF.

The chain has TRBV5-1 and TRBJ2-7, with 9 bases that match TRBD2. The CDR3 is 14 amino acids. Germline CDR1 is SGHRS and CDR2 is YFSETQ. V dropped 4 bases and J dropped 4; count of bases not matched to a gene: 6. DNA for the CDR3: TGCGCCAGCAGCCGACTAGCGGAAACGTACGAGCAGTACTTC. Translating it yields CASSRLAETYEQYF.

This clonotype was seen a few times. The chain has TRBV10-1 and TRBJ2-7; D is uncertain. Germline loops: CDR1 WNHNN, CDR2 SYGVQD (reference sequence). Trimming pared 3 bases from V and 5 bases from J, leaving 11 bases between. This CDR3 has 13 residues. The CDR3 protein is CASSDPQVNEQYF. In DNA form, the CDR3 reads TGCGCCAGCAGTGACCCCCAGGTAAACGAGCAGTACTTC.

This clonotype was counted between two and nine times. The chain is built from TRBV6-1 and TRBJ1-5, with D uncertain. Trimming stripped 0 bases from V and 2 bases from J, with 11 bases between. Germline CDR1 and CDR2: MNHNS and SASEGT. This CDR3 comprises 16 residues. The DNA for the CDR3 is TGTGCCAGCAGTGAAGCGGGAGCTGGGGGCAATCAGCCCCAGCATTTT. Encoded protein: CASSEAGAGGNQPQHF.

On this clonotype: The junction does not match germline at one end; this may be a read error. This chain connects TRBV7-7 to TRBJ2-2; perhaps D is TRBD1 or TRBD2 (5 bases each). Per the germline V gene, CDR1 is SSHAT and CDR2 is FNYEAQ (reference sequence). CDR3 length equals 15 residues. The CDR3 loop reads CASSSTAGTTGELFF. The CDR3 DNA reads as TGTGCTAGCAGCTCAACGGCAGGGACCACCGGGGAGCTGTTTTTT. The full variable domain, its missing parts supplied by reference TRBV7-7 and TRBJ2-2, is GAGVSQSPRYKVTKRGQDVTLRCDPISSHATLYWYQQALGQGPEFLTYFNYEAQPDKSGLPSDRFSAERPEGSISTLTIQRTEQRDSAMYRCASSSTAGTTGELFFGEGSRLTVL.

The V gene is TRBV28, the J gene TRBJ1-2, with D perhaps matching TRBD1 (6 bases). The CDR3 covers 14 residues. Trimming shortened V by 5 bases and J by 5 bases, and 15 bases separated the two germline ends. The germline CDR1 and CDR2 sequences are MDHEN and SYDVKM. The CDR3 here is CASSPTGALYGYTF. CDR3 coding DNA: TGTGCCAGCAGTCCTACGGGGGCCTTATATGGCTACACCTTC.

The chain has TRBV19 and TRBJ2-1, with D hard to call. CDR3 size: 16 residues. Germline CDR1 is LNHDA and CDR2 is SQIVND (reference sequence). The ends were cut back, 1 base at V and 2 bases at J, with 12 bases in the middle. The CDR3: CASSIGVLRPYNEQFF. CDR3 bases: TGTGCCAGTAGTATAGGGGTCCTACGTCCCTACAATGAGCAGTTCTTC.

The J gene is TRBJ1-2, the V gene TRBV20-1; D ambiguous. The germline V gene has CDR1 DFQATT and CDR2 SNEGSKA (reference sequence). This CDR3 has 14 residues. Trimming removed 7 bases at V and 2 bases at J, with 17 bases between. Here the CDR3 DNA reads TGCAGTGTTCCAGGACGGTCCTACAACTATGGCTACACCTTC. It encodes CSVPGRSYNYGYTF.